Sequencing of this T cell receptor (beta chain) was carried out in a study of CXCR3-negative and CXCR3-positive naive CD8 T cells. Study context: Overall TRB read output was some 140 million, and each library contained about 1.5 +/- 0.3 million reads.

Study-level results: Comparison of naive subsets found surface CD5 to be comparable, and TCR strength was inferred on the basis of TRB CDR3 properties. Comparison of naive cells showed more hydrophobic TRB CDR3s in CXCR3-positive than in CXCR3-negative naive cells. Memory CD8+ T cell repertoires were far less diverse than both naive subsets.

This CDR3 contains 17 residues. CDR1 is SGHTA, CDR2 FQGTGA, per germline. Cells classed as naive CD8+ T cells were CD45RO-CCR7+CD27+CD95-. About this clonotype itself: Its antigen is not known.

UMI-labeled 5' RACE TRB cDNA libraries were prepared from the cells. TCRdb processed the 5' RACE reads again and assigns one entry to each CDR3 protein, with no DNA. The repertoire table contains about 110,000 distinct CDR3 sequences. The TCR originated in a human donor in good health. Some clones in this sample may be carry-over from other donors' samples. Source material: naive CXCR3+ CD8+ T cells from blood. Described subset: CD45RO-CCR7+CD27+CD95- naive CD8+ T cells expressing CXCR3 (TNR3+). This rearrangement joins TRBV7-3 to TRBJ2-1; TCRdb returns TRBD2, unconfirmable since there is no DNA. CDR3 amino acids: CASSLSWGLADYNEQFF.